The next 11 T cell receptor beta chains were all read from a single sample in a study of blood T cell repertoires in COVID-19. Data came from immunoSEQ multiplex PCR; TCRdb stores just in-frame clones and leaves some out. Here the sample spans roughly 340,000 clones, approximately 90% being singletons. Sequenced input: peripheral blood. The receptors derive from a woman aged 18-30 years who had recovered from COVID-19.

V usage is TRBV30 and J usage is TRBJ1-2; D is possibly TRBD1 (5 bases). This CDR3 is built from 13 residues. With 0 bases removed from V and 8 bases from J, the gap between germline ends came to 13 bases. In germline, CDR1 is GTSNPN, CDR2 SVGIG (reference sequence). The CDR3 is CAWSVRASRGYTF. The DNA for the CDR3 is TGTGCCTGGAGTGTCAGGGCATCGCGCGGCTACACCTTC.

The rearrangement uses TRBV5-1 and TRBJ2-1; TRBD2 aligns across 8 bases. V lost 0 bases and J lost 7; bases outside the gene matches: 6. Germline V gene data show CDR1 as SGHRS and CDR2 as YFSETQ. There are 15 residues in the CDR3. The CDR3 region is CASSLGAGGNNEQFF. In DNA form, the CDR3 reads TGCGCCAGCAGCTTGGGCGCGGGAGGAAATAATGAGCAGTTCTTC.

This clone was recorded once. The rearrangement joins TRBV6-5 to TRBJ1-3; no reliable D call. CDR3 size: 14 residues. Trimming removed 3 bases at V and 3 bases at J, with 9 bases between. From germline, CDR1 is MNHEY and CDR2 SVGAGI. CDR3 in DNA: TGTGCCAGCAGTTATCCCGGGGATGGAAACACCATATATTTT. This gives the protein CASSYPGDGNTIYF.

This chain connects TRBV28 to TRBJ1-5, with D maybe TRBD1 (6 bases). Germline CDR1 and CDR2: MDHEN and SYDVKM. This CDR3 comprises 15 residues. V gave up 5 bases and J gave up 0 bases, with 11 bases separating them. Written as DNA, the CDR3 is TGTGCCAGCAGTGGACAGAAGTATAGCAATCAGCCCCAGCATTTT. It specifies CASSGQKYSNQPQHF.

This rearrangement joins TRBV3-1 (or the pseudogene TRBV3-2) to TRBJ2-1, with 7 bases identical to TRBD2. The CDR3 consists of 15 residues. Germline trimming cut 4 bases from V and 1 base from J; bases unmatched to any gene: 4. Germline lookup yields CDR1 LGHDT and CDR2 YNNKEL (reference sequence). The chain's CDR3 is CASSPPGGSYNEQFF. CDR3 nucleotide sequence: TGTGCCAGCAGCCCCCCGGGAGGTTCCTACAATGAGCAGTTCTTC.

This sequence joins TRBV5-8 and TRBJ2-5; 12 bases are a match to TRBD2. Germline V lookup: CDR1 SGHTS, CDR2 YDEGEE. This CDR3 contains 15 residues. Trimming at V came to 2 bases and at J to 7 bases, leaving 6 bases not matched to a gene. The CDR3 loop is CASSLRLAGVRTQYF. In nucleotides, the CDR3 is TGTGCCAGCAGCTTAAGACTAGCGGGAGTACGGACCCAGTACTTC.

This sequence joins TRBV7-2 and TRBJ1-2; D is perhaps TRBD1 (6 bases). This CDR3 has 15 amino acids. V gave up 4 bases and J gave up 8 bases, with 20 bases separating them. CDR1 SGHTA and CDR2 FQGNSA come from the germline V gene. The DNA for the CDR3 is TGTGCCAGCAGCTCCGTTGGGGGGGCGAGTGAGGGCTACACCTTC. Protein sequence: CASSSVGGASEGYTF.

This chain joins TRBV30 and TRBJ1-3; 8 bases match TRBD1. The CDR3 is made up of 13 amino acids. Germline V CDR1 and CDR2: GTSNPN, SVGIG (reference sequence). With V trimmed by 5 bases and J by 3 bases, 3 bases remained unmatched. The CDR3 region has the DNA TGTGCCTGGGCAACAGGGGGTGGAAACACCATATATTTT. As protein: CAWATGGGNTIYF.

The chain recombines TRBV18 with TRBJ1-2; 12 nucleotides agree with TRBD1. The CDR3 extends over 15 amino acids. CDR1 is KGHSH, CDR2 LQKENI, per germline. Trimming removed 2 bases from V and 5 bases from J; junction bases left unmatched: 3. The CDR3 nucleotides read TGTGCCAGCTCACCAGCGGGACAGGGGGCATATGGCTACACCTTC. Translated: CASSPAGQGAYGYTF. Supplemented by reference TRBV18 and TRBJ1-2, the full variable domain reads NAGVMQNPRHLVRRRGQEARLRCSPMKGHSHVYWYRQLPEEGLKFMVYLQKENIIDESGMPKERFSAEFPKEGPSILRIQQVVRGDSAAYFCASSPAGQGAYGYTFGSGTRLTVV.

The chain is built from TRBV7-2 and TRBJ1-2, with D unresolved. CDR3 length: 13 amino acids. V was pared by 1 base and J by 7 bases, with 10 bases between. Germline V gene lookup returns CDR1 SGHTA and CDR2 FQGNSA. This CDR3 is CASSLGSPGGYTF. CDR3 nucleotides: TGTGCCAGCAGCTTAGGTAGTCCCGGTGGCTACACCTTC. Full variable domain (outside the CDR3, taken from reference TRBV7-2 and TRBJ1-2): GAGVSQSPSNKVTEKGKDVELRCDPISGHTALYWYRQSLGQGLEFLIYFQGNSAPDKSGLPSDRFSAERTGGSVSTLTIQRTQQEDSAVYLCASSLGSPGGYTFGSGTRLTVV.

The chain employs TRBV11-3 and TRBJ2-1, with a tentative D call TRBD1 (6 bases). The germline gives CDR1 SGHNT, CDR2 YENEEA. CDR3 length: 16 amino acids. V lost 5 bases and J lost 5, with 19 bases in between. CDR3 amino acids: CASSLWDQGTHNEQFF. The CDR3 DNA reads TGTGCCAGCAGCCTATGGGACCAAGGGACACACAATGAGCAGTTCTTC.